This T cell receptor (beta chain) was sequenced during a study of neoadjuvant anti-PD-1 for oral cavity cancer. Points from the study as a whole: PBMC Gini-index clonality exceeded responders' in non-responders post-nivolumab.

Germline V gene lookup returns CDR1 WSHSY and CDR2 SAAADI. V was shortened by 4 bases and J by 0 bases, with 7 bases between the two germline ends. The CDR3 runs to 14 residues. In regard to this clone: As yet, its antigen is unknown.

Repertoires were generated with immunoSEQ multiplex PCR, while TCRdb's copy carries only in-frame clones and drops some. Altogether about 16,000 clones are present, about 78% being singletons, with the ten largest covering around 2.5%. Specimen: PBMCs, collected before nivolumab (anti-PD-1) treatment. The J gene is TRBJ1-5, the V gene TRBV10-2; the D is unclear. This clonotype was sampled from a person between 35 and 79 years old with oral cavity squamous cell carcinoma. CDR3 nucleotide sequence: TGCGCCAGCAGTGGGACTAATAGCAATCAGCCCCAGCATTTT. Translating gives CASSGTNSNQPQHF.